Below, one T cell receptor (beta chain) is given with its context. Its recognized antigen is unknown. No much larger clone exists at a distance of one base, and base qualities are not known. Reading the label with the study, this specimen's time point is: after dendritic cell vaccination, including at tumor progression/relapse. To be selected, patients needed enough residual fresh-frozen tumor tissue and more than two years of available survival data. An isocitrate dehydrogenase mutation was not carried by any of the glioblastoma patients, although molecular status was otherwise variable. PBMC were collected before vaccination, two weeks after the third vaccination, and at tumor progression if progression occurred. The Qiagen DNeasy Blood extraction Kit was used for extraction of genomic DNA. TCRB CDR3 regions were amplified from approximately 2 ug genomic DNA, or all available DNA if less, using the immunoSEQ assay. The multiplex PCR relied on 60 forward primers for TCR V beta segments and 13 reverse primers for J beta segments. To estimate the number of reads per starting template, synthetic control templates were added to each sample at limiting dilution. The Illumina HiSeq System generated sequencing reads of 87 bp. In the paper's pipeline: PCR and sequencing errors were removed by a nearest neighbor algorithm that merged closely related sequences. TCR overlap was defined as the percentage of unique tumor TCR beta sequences that were also found in the peripheral blood of the same patient. TCRdb took this table from immuneACCESS and kept in-frame rearrangements with V and J called. Such tables lack part of the clones; where checked against another copy, unresolved V genes explain under half of the gap, and the rest is unexplained. V and J calls and clone size are as listed in that table; D and trimming were resolved from the DNA. This sample is represented by 80,000 to 95,000 clones; 85% of them were singletons. The top ten clones comprise 8.5% of the sample.

The data are from a study of glioma-infiltrating T cells after dendritic cell vaccination (dated by TCRdb to 2016 to 2017). For context, the study as a whole: Of the roughly 15 glioblastoma patients in the cohort, all drawn from Phase I and II dendritic cell vaccination trials, 9 were newly diagnosed and 6 had recurrent disease. The vaccine was prepared from monocyte-derived dendritic cells that were cultured for seven days with IL-4 and GM-CSF and then pulsed overnight with autologous tumor lysate. In glioblastoma patients vaccinated with dendritic cells, deep sequencing of TCR beta CDR3 regions served to measure tumor-infiltrating lymphocyte content and to compare repertoires between tumor and blood. Survival after dendritic cell vaccination was correlated with TCR sequencing metrics, such as TIL content and the overlap between tumor and blood repertoires. Autologous tumor lysate-pulsed dendritic cell vaccination was administered to the patients between about 2003 and 2012. Each patient got three intradermal injections of the dendritic cell vaccine, spaced at biweekly intervals, in the arm below the axilla. The full study reports these points: Higher estimated pretreatment TIL content predicted longer time to progression and overall survival after dendritic cell vaccination. The cohort was small and heterogeneous, and full blood and tumor sets were available for few patients, with initial-recurrent tumor pairs available for even fewer patients. The response model built on TCR overlap across three groups was characterized as speculative, with prospective validation still needed. TCR clonality showed no direct relationship with survival, which suggests that a diverse polyclonal response may be important.

The junction shows trimming of 1 base on V and 6 bases on J, plus 7 bases between the germline ends. Spanning cysteine to phenylalanine, the CDR3 consists of 12 amino acids. The entry retains the CDR3 DNA only, 36 bases that are in frame from base 1. The germline V gene encodes CDR1 SGHTA and CDR2 FQGNSA. The rearranged segments are TRBV7-2 and TRBJ2-7; no confident D gene assignment can be made. The TCR originated in a human donor with glioblastoma. The sample in question was blood, obtained after dendritic cell vaccination. At the DNA level, the sequence is TGTGCCAGCAGCTTAGTACTCTTCGAGCAGTACTTC. Its protein is CASSLVLFEQYF.